This entry describes one T cell receptor beta chain. This sample was taken from a study of immune evolution from preneoplasia to lung adenocarcinoma. Trimming cost V 3 bases and J 5 bases, with 8 bases left between them. CDR3 size: 13 residues. The germline gives CDR1 KGHSH, CDR2 LQKENI. The protocol was immunoSEQ multiplex PCR, while the TCRdb copy is restricted to in-frame clones and leaves out a portion. This sample has more than 8,000 clones, with about 80% found just once. V is TRBV18 and J is TRBJ1-5, with D unclear. The TCR originated in a person between 65 and 80 years old with lung adenocarcinoma. Some clones in this sample may be carry-over from other donors' samples. The sample comprised FFPE minimally invasive lung adenocarcinoma tissue. In nucleotides, the CDR3 is TGTGCCAGCTCACCTGGGCAGCATCAGCCCCAGCATTTT. This codes for CASSPGQHQPQHF. Full variable domain (outside the CDR3, taken from reference TRBV18 and TRBJ1-5): NAGVMQNPRHLVRRRGQEARLRCSPMKGHSHVYWYRQLPEEGLKFMVYLQKENIIDESGMPKERFSAEFPKEGPSILRIQQVVRGDSAAYFCASSPGQHQPQHFGDGTRLSIL.